The clone carrying this T cell receptor (beta chain) was counted between two and nine times. No antigen is known for it. The source of the sample is a study of T cell clonality in common variable immunodeficiency. Study results and caveats: Authors noted CVID clonality's cause needs subpopulation repertoire sequencing. Compared with healthy controls, CVID subjects showed increased TCRbeta clonality, mostly in about a third. Compared with controls, CVID subjects had fewer shared TCRbeta clones.

Donors gave roughly 5 to 8 ml heparinized peripheral whole blood. Clones were read by immunoSEQ multiplex PCR, and TCRdb kept only the in-frame ones, dropping some. The sample has under 45,000 clones, none seen only once. The sequenced sample consisted of peripheral blood mononuclear cells. The clonotype originates from a person between 18 and 70 years old in good health.

Incomplete CDR3 DNA: TGTGCCTGGAGGGGCGGGGGTTTCTACGAC. Its translation: CAWRGGGFYD. In full, the CDR3 is CAWRGGGFYDYTF. V is TRBV30 and J is TRBJ1-2; maybe TRBD1 (5 bases). Read data end 3 residues before the CDR3 end; the end is taken from the germline J gene. This CDR3 region has 13 residues. Germline lookup yields CDR1 GTSNPN and CDR2 SVGIG (reference sequence). Using reference TRBV30 and TRBJ1-2 for the parts outside the CDR3, the full variable domain is SQTIHQWPATLVQPVGSPLSLECTVEGTSNPNLYWYRQAAGRGLQLLFYSVGIGQISSEVPQNLSASRPQDRQFILSSKKLLLSDSGFYLCAWRGGGFYDYTFGSGTRLTVV.